Listed here are 14 T cell receptor beta chains from one sample, sequenced in a study of monozygotic twins with cystic fibrosis (dated by TCRdb to the early 2020s). Receptor amplification or capture employed the immunoSEQ multiplex PCR assay. TCRdb re-hosts the immuneACCESS table, in-frame sequences only. Its copies lack some clones; in the studies checked, an unresolved V gene accounts for under half of them, and the cause for the rest is not known. This sample lists about 20,000 clones; about 90% were detected once. The ten largest clones take up 1.6% of the sample. The sample was blood. The receptor source for this set is a girl aged 2 to 10 with cystic fibrosis.

The gene calls are TRBV7-8 and TRBJ2-7, with D perhaps matching TRBD1 (6 bases). CDR3 length: 15 residues. The germline V gene has CDR1 SGHVS and CDR2 FQNEAQ. The V gene lost 6 bases and the J gene lost 4 bases, with 19 bases spanning the gap. The CDR3: CASRPNQGISYEQYF. CDR3 nucleotide sequence: TGTGCCAGCAGACCCAACCAGGGGATAAGTTACGAGCAGTACTTC.

This chain uses TRBV18 with TRBJ2-3; D is uncertain. In germline, CDR1 is KGHSH, CDR2 LQKENI. This CDR3 comprises 14 residues. The ends were cut back, 2 bases at V and 0 bases at J, with 6 bases in the middle. The CDR3 here is CASSPSSSTDTQYF. The CDR3 nucleotides read TGTGCCAGCTCACCAAGTAGTAGCACAGATACGCAGTATTTT.

The chain has TRBV19 and TRBJ1-2; the D is unclear. The V end was cut by 5 bases, the J end by 5 bases, with 18 bases between. The length of the CDR3 is 15 residues. CDR1 LNHDA and CDR2 SQIVND come from the germline V gene (reference sequence). The CDR3 nucleotides read TGTGCCAGTAGTCCCCGATCGACTGATGTATATGGCTACACCTTC. Its translation is CASSPRSTDVYGYTF.

The chain is built from TRBV28 and TRBJ2-3; 7 nucleotides match TRBD2. V was clipped by 4 bases and J by 0 bases; unmatched bases: 4. CDR3 length equals 15 residues. CDR1 and CDR2 from the germline V gene are MDHEN and SYDVKM. In DNA, the CDR3 is TGTGCCAGCAGTTCTAGCGGCTCTAGCACAGATACGCAGTATTTT. It translates to CASSSSGSSTDTQYF. Using reference TRBV28 and TRBJ2-3 for the parts outside the CDR3, the full variable domain is DVKVTQSSRYLVKRTGEKVFLECVQDMDHENMFWYRQDPGLGLRLIYFSYDVKMKEKGDIPEGYSVSREKKERFSLILESASTNQTSMYLCASSSSGSSTDTQYFGPGTRLTVL.

This clone was seen a handful of times. The chain employs TRBV28 and TRBJ1-1; D is uncertain. V gave up 7 bases and J gave up 3 bases, with 18 bases separating them. CDR1 and CDR2 (germline): MDHEN, SYDVKM. The CDR3 contains 15 residues. CDR3 DNA: TGTGCCAGCAAACTAGGTCCCCACGGGTACACTGAAGCTTTCTTT. Translating gives CASKLGPHGYTEAFF.

J is TRBJ2-3 and V is TRBV5-1, with D perhaps TRBD1 (6 bases). Germline loops: CDR1 SGHRS, CDR2 YFSETQ. The CDR3 has 12 residues. The ends were cut back, 2 bases at V and 5 bases at J, with 6 bases in the middle. CDR3 residues: CASSLQGDTQYF. In DNA form, the CDR3 reads TGCGCCAGCAGCTTACAGGGAGATACGCAGTATTTT.

The rearrangement uses TRBV28 and TRBJ1-5; weak D call: TRBD1 (6 bases). CDR3 size: 16 residues. Germline CDR1 is MDHEN and CDR2 is SYDVKM. V lost 3 bases and J lost 5, with 17 bases in between. Here the CDR3 DNA reads TGTGCCAGCAGTTTCCCAACAGGGTTCGGGGATCAGCCCCAGCATTTT. Its translation is CASSFPTGFGDQPQHF.

The chain joins TRBV19 to TRBJ2-3, with D possibly matching TRBD2 (5 bases). The CDR3 contains 17 residues. Trimming removed 8 bases from V and 2 bases from J, with 23 bases in between. Germline V gene lookup returns CDR1 LNHDA and CDR2 SQIVND (reference sequence). The CDR3 protein is CASGGRDLRMATDTQYF. The DNA of the CDR3 is TGTGCCAGTGGCGGGCGCGACCTTCGGATGGCCACAGATACGCAGTATTTT.

The J gene is TRBJ1-2, the V gene TRBV27; 11 bases match TRBD1. CDR1 MNHEY and CDR2 SMNVEV come from the germline V gene (reference sequence). The ends lost 4 bases at V and 3 bases at J; junction bases unmatched: 1. The length of the CDR3 is 14 residues. The chain's CDR3 is CASSWGQGDYGYTF. The CDR3 nucleotides are TGTGCCAGCAGTTGGGGACAGGGGGACTATGGCTACACCTTC.

The chain carries TRBV4-1 and TRBJ2-4; a possible D gene is TRBD1 (6 bases). Germline CDR1 and CDR2: MGHRA and YSYEKL. This CDR3 spans 16 amino acids. Trimming took 0 bases from V and 3 from J, leaving 12 bases between them. The CDR3 loop reads CASSQEDRIIKNIQYF. Here the CDR3 DNA reads TGCGCCAGCAGCCAAGAAGACAGGATCATCAAAAACATTCAGTACTTC.

The rearrangement joins TRBV6-5 to TRBJ2-5; weak D call: TRBD2 (7 bases). Germline V CDR1 and CDR2: MNHEY, SVGAGI. The V end was cut by 0 bases, the J end by 9 bases, with 11 bases between. CDR3 length: 13 amino acids. DNA of the CDR3: TGTGCCAGCAGTTACTCTCCGGGGGGCCCCCAGTACTTC. Translation: CASSYSPGGPQYF.

The chain carries TRBV30 and TRBJ1-6; D unclear. V gave up 2 bases and J gave up 10 bases, with 15 bases separating them. This CDR3 has 14 residues. Germline V gives CDR1 GTSNPN, CDR2 SVGIG (reference sequence). The DNA of the CDR3 is TGTGCCTGGAGTAAAGGGATTGGAGAATCACCCCTCCACTTT. Translating it yields CAWSKGIGESPLHF. Filled out from reference TRBV30 and TRBJ1-6, the complete variable domain reads SQTIHQWPATLVQPVGSPLSLECTVEGTSNPNLYWYRQAAGRGLQLLFYSVGIGQISSEVPQNLSASRPQDRQFILSSKKLLLSDSGFYLCAWSKGIGESPLHFGNGTRLTVT.

As to this clone: Relative to the germline gene, one junction end is altered; a read error may explain this. The chain joins TRBV7-9 to TRBJ1-3, with D tentatively TRBD1 (5 bases). CDR1 is SEHNR and CDR2 is FQNEAQ in the germline V gene (reference sequence). There are 15 residues in the CDR3. The CDR3 coding sequence is TGTGCCAGCAGCCTAGCCGGGACGCCTGGAAACACCATATATTTT. Translating it yields CASSLAGTPGNTIYF.

The genes are TRBV9 and TRBJ1-2; D might be TRBD1 (5 bases). CDR1 and CDR2 from the germline V gene are SGDLS and YYNGEE. CDR3 length equals 14 residues. V was cut by 4 bases and J by 0 bases, with 10 bases left in between. The CDR3 region is CASSPGPTNYGYTF. The CDR3 DNA reads as TGTGCCAGCAGCCCGGGGCCCACTAACTATGGCTACACCTTC.